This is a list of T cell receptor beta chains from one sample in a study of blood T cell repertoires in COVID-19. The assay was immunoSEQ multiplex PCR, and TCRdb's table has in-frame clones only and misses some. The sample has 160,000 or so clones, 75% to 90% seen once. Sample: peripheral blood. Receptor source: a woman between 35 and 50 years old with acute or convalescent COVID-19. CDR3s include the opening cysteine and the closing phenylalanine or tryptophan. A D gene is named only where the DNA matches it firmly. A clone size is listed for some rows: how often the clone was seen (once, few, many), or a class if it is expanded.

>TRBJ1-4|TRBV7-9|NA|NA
CASSLASEKLFF
TGTGCCAGCAGCTTAGCCAGTGAAAAACTGTTTTTT
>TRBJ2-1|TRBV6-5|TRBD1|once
CATRTGDNEQFF
TGTGCCACCCGGACAGGGGACAATGAGCAGTTCTTC
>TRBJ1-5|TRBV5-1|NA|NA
CASSYGGFNQPQHF
TGCGCCAGCAGCTATGGGGGGTTTAATCAGCCCCAGCATTTT
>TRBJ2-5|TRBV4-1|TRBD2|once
CASSPRLAGQETQYF
TGCGCCAGCAGCCCCCGACTAGCGGGGCAAGAGACCCAGTACTTC
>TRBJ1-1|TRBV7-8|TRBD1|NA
CASSLGIGGQVTEAFF
TGTGCCAGCAGCTTAGGGATAGGGGGCCAGGTCACTGAAGCTTTCTTT
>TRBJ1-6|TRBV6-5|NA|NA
CASRRDSPLHF
TGTGCCAGCAGGAGGGATTCACCCCTCCACTTT
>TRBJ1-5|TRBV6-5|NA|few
CASSYRGIGNQPQHF
TGTGCCAGCAGTTATCGGGGGATTGGCAATCAGCCCCAGCATTTT
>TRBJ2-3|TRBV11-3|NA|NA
CASSLDRVTQYF
TGTGCCAGCAGCTTAGATCGGGTTACGCAGTATTTT
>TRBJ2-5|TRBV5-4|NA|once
CASSPGSEETQYF
TGTGCCAGCAGCCCGGGGAGTGAAGAGACCCAGTACTTC
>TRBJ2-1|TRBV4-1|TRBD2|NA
CASSFRLADYNEQFF
TGCGCCAGCAGCTTCCGACTAGCGGATTACAATGAGCAGTTCTTC
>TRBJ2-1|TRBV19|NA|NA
CASSETRGSYNEQFF
TGTGCCAGTAGTGAGACTAGGGGCTCCTACAATGAGCAGTTCTTC
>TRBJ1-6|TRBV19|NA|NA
CASSMVRGNSPLHF
TGTGCCAGTAGTATGGTTCGGGGAAATTCACCCCTCCACTTT
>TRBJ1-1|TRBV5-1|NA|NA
CASSLGGIANTEAFF
TGCGCCAGCAGCTTGGGCGGGATCGCGAACACTGAAGCTTTCTTT
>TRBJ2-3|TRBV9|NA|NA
CASSVQNTDTQYF
TGTGCCAGCAGCGTGCAGAACACAGATACGCAGTATTTT
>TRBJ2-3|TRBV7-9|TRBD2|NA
CASSLGLAGEYF
TGTGCCAGCAGCTTAGGACTAGCGGGGGAGTATTTT
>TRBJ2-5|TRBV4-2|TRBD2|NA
CASSRTGTSGRAQTQYF
TGTGCCAGCAGCCGAACCGGGACTAGCGGGAGGGCCCAGACCCAGTACTTC
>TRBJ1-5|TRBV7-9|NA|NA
CASSPPTVNQPQHF
TGTGCCAGCAGCCCACCGACAGTTAATCAGCCCCAGCATTTT
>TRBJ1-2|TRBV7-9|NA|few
CASSLAPGPSNYGYTF
TGTGCCAGCAGCTTAGCTCCTGGGCCCTCTAACTATGGCTACACCTTC
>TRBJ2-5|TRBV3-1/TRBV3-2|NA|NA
CASSQDVVPPRYQETQYF
TGTGCCAGCAGCCAAGATGTTGTACCCCCGAGGTACCAAGAGACCCAGTACTTC
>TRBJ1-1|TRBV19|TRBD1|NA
CASRETGRNTEAFF
TGTGCCAGTAGGGAGACAGGGAGGAACACTGAAGCTTTCTTT
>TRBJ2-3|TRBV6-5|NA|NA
CASSSPGRGYTDTQYF
TGTGCCAGCAGTTCCCCGGGCCGGGGGTACACAGATACGCAGTATTTT
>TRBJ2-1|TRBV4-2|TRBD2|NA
CASSHLAGRSSFDEQFF
TGTGCCAGCAGCCACCTAGCGGGAAGGTCCAGTTTTGATGAGCAGTTCTTC
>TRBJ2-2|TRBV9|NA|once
CASSVDPQVFPRGELFF
TGTGCCAGCAGCGTAGATCCACAGGTTTTTCCTCGCGGGGAGCTGTTTTTT
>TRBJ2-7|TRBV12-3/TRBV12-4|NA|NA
CASSPFRGEQYF
TGTGCCAGCAGTCCTTTCCGCGGTGAGCAGTACTTC
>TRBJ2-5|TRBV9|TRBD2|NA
CASSQAGLQETQYF
TGTGCCAGCTCACAAGCGGGGTTACAAGAGACCCAGTACTTC
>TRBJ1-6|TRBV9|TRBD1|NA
CASSGQDRGTSYNSPLHF
TGTGCCAGCAGCGGCCAGGACAGGGGCACGTCCTATAATTCACCCCTCCACTTT
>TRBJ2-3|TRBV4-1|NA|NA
CASSLLQDTSTDTQYF
TGCGCCAGCAGCCTGTTACAGGATACTAGCACAGATACGCAGTATTTT
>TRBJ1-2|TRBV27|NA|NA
CASRWRDGYGYTF
TGTGCCAGCAGGTGGAGGGATGGCTATGGCTACACCTTC
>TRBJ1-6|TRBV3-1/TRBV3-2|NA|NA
CASSQDAGGHSPLHF
TGTGCCAGCAGCCAAGATGCAGGTGGGCATTCACCCCTCCACTTT
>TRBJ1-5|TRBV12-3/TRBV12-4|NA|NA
CASSPYSRAPQHF
TGTGCCAGCAGTCCATACTCCAGGGCGCCCCAGCATTTT
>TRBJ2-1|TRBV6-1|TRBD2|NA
CASSEAPSSSGGFF
TGTGCCAGCAGTGAAGCCCCTAGTTCTAGCGGGGGGTTCTTC
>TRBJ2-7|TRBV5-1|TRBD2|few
CASSLDLGSGGEQYF
TGCGCCAGCAGCTTGGATCTTGGCTCGGGGGGCGAGCAGTACTTC
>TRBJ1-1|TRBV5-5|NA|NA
CASSPSGNTEAFF
TGTGCCAGCAGCCCCTCAGGGAACACTGAAGCTTTCTTT
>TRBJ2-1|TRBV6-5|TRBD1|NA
CASSYGQGSYNEQFF
TGTGCCAGCAGTTATGGACAGGGGTCCTACAATGAGCAGTTCTTC
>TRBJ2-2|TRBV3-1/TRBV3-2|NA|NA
CASSQVPENTGELFF
TGTGCCAGCAGCCAAGTGCCAGAGAACACCGGGGAGCTGTTTTTT